This T cell receptor (beta chain) was sequenced in a study of Graves' ophthalmopathy and Graves' hyperthyroidism. Exclusion covered patients with other autoimmune diseases or uncontrolled infections (as well as pregnancy or lactation). As diagnostic evidence, clinical symptoms, serum thyroxine, TRAb, thyroid ultrasound and orbital computed tomography were relied upon. Out of more than 8.5 ml of fresh peripheral blood, PBMCs were obtained. Whole-study results and caveats: Blood also harbored most expanded thyroid clonotypes above 0.001 frequency.

Researchers took RNA transcripts and amplified TCR beta CDR3 regions from them. The library came from an HTBI-primed first-round RT-PCR and a second-round multiplex PCR. TCRdb re-called the multiplex PCR reads with MiXCR, one entry per CDR3 protein. In the table there are over 150,000 distinct CDR3 sequences, more than 30% of which are singletons. This clonotype was recorded many times. The target antigen is unknown. Material for sequencing was peripheral blood. The TCR was taken from a middle-aged woman with Graves' ophthalmopathy.

CDR3 region: CASSSGTFSETQYF. The DNA of the CDR3 is TGCGCCAGCAGCTCCGGGACTTTCTCTGAGACCCAGTACTTC. The chain has TRBV5-1 and TRBJ2-5; weak D call: TRBD2 (6 bases). From germline, CDR1 is SGHRS and CDR2 YFSETQ. V was trimmed by 3 bases and J by 5 bases, leaving 14 bases between them. The CDR3 contains 14 residues.